Listed below are T cell receptor beta chains from one sample, sequenced in a study of human T cells and chemical hapten exposure. From the RACE reads, TCRdb called clonotypes with MiXCR, one entry per CDR3 protein. The sample shows approximately 77,000 distinct CDR3 sequences, around 15% of them seen only once. Sample: whole blood, taken in connection with sensitization to the hapten diphenylcyclopropenone (DPC). The receptors derive from a woman between 50 and 59 years old with alopecia areata. Some clones in this sample may be carry-over from other donors' samples. Each CDR3 is given with its conserved first and last residue. Each record gives: V gene, CDR3 protein.

TRBV29-1,CSVVQGAADTQYF
TRBV7-9,CASSLAQVNTEAFF
TRBV12-3/TRBV12-4,CASSPGPPRGTQYF
TRBV10-3,CAISEPGSSQYNGYTF
TRBV6-2/TRBV6-3,CASRTRRQYHTGELFF
TRBV5-4,CASSPGLAGSSGANVLTF
TRBV6-6,CASTQQGNQPQHF
TRBV12-5,CASGHRVQDQPQHF
TRBV2,CASCIVGEQYF
TRBV20-1,CSAWGPIGYGYTF
TRBV12-3/TRBV12-4,CASTRQEGTEAFF
TRBV21-1,CASSKAPGGLGNTEAFF
TRBV2,CATSPGRNNEQFF
TRBV7-2,CASSPDGYSYEQYF
TRBV6-1,CASSPQGVITDTQYF
TRBV2,CASRGDSYTGELFF
TRBV7-9,CASSLVTSGVQTQYF
TRBV20-1,CSARPPLAGVTETQYF
TRBV27,CASSLYGGAGSPEQYF
TRBV11-2,CASTRGGGSYSEQFF
TRBV9,CASSVGVRTEAFF
TRBV3-1,CASSRTGERGELFF
TRBV7-2,CASSLAGQGEIQYF
TRBV7-2,CASSKQAFADTQYF
TRBV27,CASSSGGQLQPQHF
TRBV5-8,CASSPERSGGGETQYF
TRBV6-5,CASSYELGEKLFF
TRBV9,CASSPGDKNIQYF
TRBV2,CASTPREGGTHYEQYF
TRBV28,CASRDTNGAFF
TRBV29-1,CSVGPGTGPEQYF
TRBV7-6,CASSARLAGGNEQFF
TRBV18,CASTDRGTDTQYF
TRBV20-1,CSARVPDSTTGQYF
TRBV2,CASSRRDSNSPLHF
TRBV20-1,CSARDRLGVSEQYF
TRBV6-5,CASRAGDRYNEQFF
TRBV16,CASSKDEQYF
TRBV5-1,CASSLGTSGYEQYF
TRBV3-1,CASSPPTGSSGNTIYF
TRBV7-9,CASSRGQGEKLFF
TRBV20-1,CSARVRDSDYEQYF
TRBV2,CASRRRTGNNSPLHF
TRBV4-3,CASSQDLGLTKDTQYF
TRBV29-1,CSVGSQIGGEQYF
TRBV25-1,CASRGTGNTGELFF